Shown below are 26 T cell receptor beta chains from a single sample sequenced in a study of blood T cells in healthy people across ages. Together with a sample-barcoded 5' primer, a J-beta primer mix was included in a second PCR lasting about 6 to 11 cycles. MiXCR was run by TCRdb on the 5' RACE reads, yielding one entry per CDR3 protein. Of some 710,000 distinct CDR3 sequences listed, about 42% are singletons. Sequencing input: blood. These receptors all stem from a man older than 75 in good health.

The CDR3 spells CASSTPGQPFYEQYF. CDR3 DNA: TGTGCCAGTAGTACCCCAGGACAGCCGTTCTACGAGCAGTACTTC. The J gene is TRBJ2-7, the V gene TRBV19; a weak D match, TRBD1 (6 bases). The CDR3 sequence is 15 residues long. CDR1 is LNHDA, CDR2 SQIVND, per germline (reference sequence). V was pared by 4 bases and J by 3 bases, with 16 bases between.

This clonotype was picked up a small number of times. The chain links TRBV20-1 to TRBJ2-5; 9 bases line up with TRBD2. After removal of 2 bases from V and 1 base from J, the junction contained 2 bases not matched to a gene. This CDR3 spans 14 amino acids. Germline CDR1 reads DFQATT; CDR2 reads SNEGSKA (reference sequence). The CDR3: CSARLLAGQETQYF. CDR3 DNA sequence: TGCAGTGCTAGACTACTAGCGGGCCAAGAGACCCAGTACTTC.

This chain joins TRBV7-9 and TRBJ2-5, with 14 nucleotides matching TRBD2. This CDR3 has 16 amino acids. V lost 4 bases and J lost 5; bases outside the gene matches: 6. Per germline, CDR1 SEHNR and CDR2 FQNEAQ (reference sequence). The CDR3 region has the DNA TGTGCCAGCAGCTCCGGGACTAGCGGGAGCAGCGAGACCCAGTACTTC. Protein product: CASSSGTSGSSETQYF.

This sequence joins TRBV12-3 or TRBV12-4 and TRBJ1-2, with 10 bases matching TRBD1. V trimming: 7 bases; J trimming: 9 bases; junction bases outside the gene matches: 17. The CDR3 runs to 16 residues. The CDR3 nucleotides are TGTGCCAGCACTAGGGACAGGGGAGGGTTTTTTGTCAGCTACACCTTC. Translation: CASTRDRGGFFVSYTF.

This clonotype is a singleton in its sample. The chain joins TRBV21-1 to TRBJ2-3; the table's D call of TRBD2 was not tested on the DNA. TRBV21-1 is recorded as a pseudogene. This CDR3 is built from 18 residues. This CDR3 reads CASNSHGTSGPSGDTQYF. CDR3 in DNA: TGTGCCAGCAACAGCCACGGGACTAGCGGCCCCTCGGGAGATACGCAGTATTTT.

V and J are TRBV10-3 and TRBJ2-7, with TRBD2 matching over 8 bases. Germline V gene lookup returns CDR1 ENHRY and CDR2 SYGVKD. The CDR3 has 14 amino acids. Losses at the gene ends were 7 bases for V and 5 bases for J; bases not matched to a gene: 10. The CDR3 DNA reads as TGTGCCATCACGGGGGGGAACGGGATCAACGAGCAGTACTTC. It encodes CAITGGNGINEQYF.

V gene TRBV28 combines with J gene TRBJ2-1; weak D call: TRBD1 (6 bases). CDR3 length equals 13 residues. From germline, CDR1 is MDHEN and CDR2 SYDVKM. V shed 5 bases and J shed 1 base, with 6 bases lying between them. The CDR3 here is CASSTGSYNEQFF. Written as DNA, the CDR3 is TGTGCCAGCAGTACAGGGTCCTACAATGAGCAGTTCTTC.

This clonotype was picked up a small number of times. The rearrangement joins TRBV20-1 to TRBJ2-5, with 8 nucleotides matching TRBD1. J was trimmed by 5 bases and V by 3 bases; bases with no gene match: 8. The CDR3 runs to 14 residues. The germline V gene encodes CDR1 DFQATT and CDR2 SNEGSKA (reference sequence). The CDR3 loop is CSARSGTGGETQYF. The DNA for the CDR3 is TGCAGTGCTAGGTCCGGGACAGGCGGGGAGACCCAGTACTTC.

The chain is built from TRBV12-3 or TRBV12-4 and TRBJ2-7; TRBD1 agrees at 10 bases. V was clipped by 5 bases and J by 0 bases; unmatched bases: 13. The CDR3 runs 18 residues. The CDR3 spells CASSTWGGGTGASYEQYF. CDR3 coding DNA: TGTGCCAGCAGTACCTGGGGCGGGGGGACAGGGGCCTCCTACGAGCAGTACTTC.

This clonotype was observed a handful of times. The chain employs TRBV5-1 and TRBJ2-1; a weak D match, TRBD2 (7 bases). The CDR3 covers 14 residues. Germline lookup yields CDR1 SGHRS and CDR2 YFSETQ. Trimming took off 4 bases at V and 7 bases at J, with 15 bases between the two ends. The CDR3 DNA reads TGCGCCAGCAGCAAAGGGGGGCGGGAGAATGAGCAGTTCTTC. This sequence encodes CASSKGGRENEQFF.

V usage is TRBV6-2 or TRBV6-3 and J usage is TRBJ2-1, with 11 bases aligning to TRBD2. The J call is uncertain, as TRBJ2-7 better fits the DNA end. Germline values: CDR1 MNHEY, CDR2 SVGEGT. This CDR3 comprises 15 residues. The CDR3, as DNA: TGTGCCAGCAGCGCAACTAGCGGGAGTTACAATGAGCAGTACTTC. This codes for CASSATSGSYNEQYF.

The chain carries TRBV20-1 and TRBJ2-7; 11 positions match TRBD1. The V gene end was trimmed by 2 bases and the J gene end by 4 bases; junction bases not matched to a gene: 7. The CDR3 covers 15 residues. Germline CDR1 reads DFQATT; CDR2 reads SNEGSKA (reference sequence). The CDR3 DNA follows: TGCAGTGCTAGACAAGGGACAGGGGGTCAGTACGAGCAGTACTTC. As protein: CSARQGTGGQYEQYF.

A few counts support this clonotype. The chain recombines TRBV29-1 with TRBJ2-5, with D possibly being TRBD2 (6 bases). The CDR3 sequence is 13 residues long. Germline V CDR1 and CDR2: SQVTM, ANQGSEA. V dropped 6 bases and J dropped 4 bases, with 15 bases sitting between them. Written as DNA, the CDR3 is TGCAGCGTCGGAGGGCCTGAGGGAGAGACCCAGTACTTC. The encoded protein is CSVGGPEGETQYF.

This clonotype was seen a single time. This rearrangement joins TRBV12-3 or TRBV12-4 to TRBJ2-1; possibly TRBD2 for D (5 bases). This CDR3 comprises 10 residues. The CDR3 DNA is TGTGCTGTCCGGGGCAATGAGCAGTTCTTC. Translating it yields CAVRGNEQFF.

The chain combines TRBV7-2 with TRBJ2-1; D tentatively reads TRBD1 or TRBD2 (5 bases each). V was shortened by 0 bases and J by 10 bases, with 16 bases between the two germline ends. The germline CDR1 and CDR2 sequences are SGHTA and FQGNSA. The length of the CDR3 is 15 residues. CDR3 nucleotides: TGTGCCAGCAGCTTAGCGGGGCGGGCCCTCCTAGAGCAGTTCTTC. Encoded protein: CASSLAGRALLEQFF.

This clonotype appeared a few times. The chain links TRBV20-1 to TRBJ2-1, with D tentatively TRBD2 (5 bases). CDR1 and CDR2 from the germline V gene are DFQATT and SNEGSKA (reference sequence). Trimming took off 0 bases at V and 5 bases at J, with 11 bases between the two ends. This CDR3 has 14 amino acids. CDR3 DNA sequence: TGCAGTGCTAGAGATCGTAGCGACAACAATGAGCAGTTCTTC. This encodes CSARDRSDNNEQFF.

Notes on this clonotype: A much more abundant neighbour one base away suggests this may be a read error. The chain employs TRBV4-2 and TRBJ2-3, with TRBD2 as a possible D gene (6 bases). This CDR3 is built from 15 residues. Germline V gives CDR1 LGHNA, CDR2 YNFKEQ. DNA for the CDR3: TGTGCCAGCGGCCAAGAACCGGGAGTGGAAGATACGCAGTATTTT. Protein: CASGQEPGVEDTQYF.

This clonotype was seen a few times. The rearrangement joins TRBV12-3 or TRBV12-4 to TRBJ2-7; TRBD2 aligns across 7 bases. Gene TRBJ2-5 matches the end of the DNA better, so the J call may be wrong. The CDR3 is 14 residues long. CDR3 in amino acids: CASSFKRGGETQYF. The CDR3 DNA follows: TGTGCCAGCAGTTTCAAGCGGGGAGGTGAGACCCAGTACTTC.

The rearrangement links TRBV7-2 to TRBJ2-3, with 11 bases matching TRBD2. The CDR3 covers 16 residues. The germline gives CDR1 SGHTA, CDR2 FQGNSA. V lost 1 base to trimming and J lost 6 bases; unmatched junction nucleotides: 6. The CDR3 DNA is TGTGCCAGCAGCTTAGATAGTAGCGGGAGGGCGGATACGCAGTATTTT. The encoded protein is CASSLDSSGRADTQYF.

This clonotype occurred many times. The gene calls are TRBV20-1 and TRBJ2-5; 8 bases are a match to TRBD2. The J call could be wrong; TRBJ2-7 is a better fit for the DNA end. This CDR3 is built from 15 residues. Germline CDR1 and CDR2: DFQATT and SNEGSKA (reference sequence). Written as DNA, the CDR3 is TGCAGTGCTTCGTCTGGACTAGCTAAAGAGAGCGAGCAGTACTTC. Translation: CSASSGLAKESEQYF.

The CDR3 DNA reads as TGTGCCAGCAATCAGGGGAGGGCCTCCTACAATGAGCAGTTCTTC. Its translation is CASNQGRASYNEQFF. This chain connects TRBV27 to TRBJ2-1, with D possibly TRBD2 on 7 matching bases. CDR3 size: 15 residues. Germline V gene data show CDR1 as MNHEY and CDR2 as SMNVEV (reference sequence). V gave up 7 bases and J gave up 0 bases, with 13 bases separating them.

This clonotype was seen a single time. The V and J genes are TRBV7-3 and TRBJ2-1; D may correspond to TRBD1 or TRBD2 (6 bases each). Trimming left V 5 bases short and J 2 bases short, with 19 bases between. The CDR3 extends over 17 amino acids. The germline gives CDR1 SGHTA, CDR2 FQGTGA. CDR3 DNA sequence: TGTGCCAGCAGCCTCAGGGGACCAGCGGGCACCTACAATGAGCAGTTCTTC. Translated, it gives CASSLRGPAGTYNEQFF.

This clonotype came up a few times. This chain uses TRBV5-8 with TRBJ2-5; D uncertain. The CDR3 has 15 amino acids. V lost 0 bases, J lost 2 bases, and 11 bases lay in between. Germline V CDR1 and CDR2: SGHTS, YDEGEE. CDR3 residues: CASSLAGNSQETQYF. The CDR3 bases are TGTGCCAGCAGCTTGGCCGGAAACAGTCAAGAGACCCAGTACTTC. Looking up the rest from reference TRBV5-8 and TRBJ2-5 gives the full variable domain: EAGVTQSPTHLIKTRGQQATLRCSPISGHTSVYWYQQALGLGLQFLLWYDEGEERNRGNFPPRFSGRQFPNYSSELNVNALELEDSALYLCASSLAGNSQETQYFGPGTRLLVL.

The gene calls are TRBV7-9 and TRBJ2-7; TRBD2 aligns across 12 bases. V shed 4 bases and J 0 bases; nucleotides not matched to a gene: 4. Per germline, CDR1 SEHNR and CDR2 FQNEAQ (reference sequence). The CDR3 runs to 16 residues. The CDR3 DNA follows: TGTGCCAGCAGCTCGACTAGCGGGGGCCACTCCTACGAGCAGTACTTC. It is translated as CASSSTSGGHSYEQYF.

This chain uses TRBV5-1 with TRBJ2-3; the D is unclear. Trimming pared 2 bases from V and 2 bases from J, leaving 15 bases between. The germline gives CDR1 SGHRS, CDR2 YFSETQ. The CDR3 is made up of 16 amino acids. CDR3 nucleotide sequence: TGCGCCAGCAGCTTTGGAAAGACTGGGTACACAGATACGCAGTATTTT. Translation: CASSFGKTGYTDTQYF.

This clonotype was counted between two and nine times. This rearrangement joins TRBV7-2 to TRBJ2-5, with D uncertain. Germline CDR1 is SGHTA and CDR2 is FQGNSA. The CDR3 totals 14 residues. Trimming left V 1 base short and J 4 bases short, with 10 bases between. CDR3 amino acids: CASSLVGQIETQYF. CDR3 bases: TGTGCCAGCAGCTTAGTCGGGCAAATAGAGACCCAGTACTTC.